This is a list of T cell receptor beta chains from one sample in a study of graft-versus-host responses after intestinal transplantation. Sequenced by immunoSEQ multiplex PCR; TCRdb stores in-frame clones only, minus some. The sample yields roughly 120,000 clones, 90% to 95% seen once. No cognate antigen is known for these TCRs. Material: unstimulated CD8+ T cells sorted from spleen or lymph node cells, obtained before transplant. The source is a human donor who was the organ donor for an intestinal transplant. The CDR3 runs from the conserved cysteine through the conserved F or W. Each record gives: J gene, D gene, V gene, clone size, CDR3 DNA, CDR3 protein. The D gene is left open where the match is weak. Size tells how often a clone was seen (once, few, many) or the class of an expanded clone, and some rows leave it out.

>TRBJ2-7|TRBD1|TRBV19|NA
TGTGCCAGTAGTGCCGGGACAGGGGTCTACGAGCAGTACTTC
CASSAGTGVYEQYF
>TRBJ2-5|TRBD1|TRBV5-1|NA
TGCGCCAGCAGCAATCACCTGAAGACAGGGCACCAAGAGACCCAGTACTTC
CASSNHLKTGHQETQYF
>TRBJ2-3|TRBD2|TRBV9|NA
TGTGCCAGCAGCGTAGCGGGACTAGGCACAGATACGCAGTATTTT
CASSVAGLGTDTQYF
>TRBJ2-1|TRBD2|TRBV4-3|NA
TGCGCCAGCAGCCAAGAGGTTAGCGGGAGCGGCGATGAGCAGTTCTTC
CASSQEVSGSGDEQFF
>TRBJ2-5|NA|TRBV4-1|NA
TGCGCCAGCAGCCCGTACTTGGGGTACCAAGAGACCCAGTACTTC
CASSPYLGYQETQYF
>TRBJ1-3|NA|TRBV9|NA
TGTGCCAGCAGCGTAAATAAGGGACGGATTCCTGGAAACACCATATATTTT
CASSVNKGRIPGNTIYF
>TRBJ2-2|TRBD2|TRBV29-1|NA
TGCAGCGTTGAATGGACTAGCGGGTGGACCGGGGAGCTGTTTTTT
CSVEWTSGWTGELFF
>TRBJ1-1|NA|TRBV6-5|few
TGTGCCAGCAGTCTCCCGGACACTGAAGCTTTCTTT
CASSLPDTEAFF
>TRBJ2-1|NA|TRBV29-1|NA
TGCAGCGTTGAAGTGAGATTGCCCCTTGAGCAGTTCTTC
CSVEVRLPLEQFF
>TRBJ2-7|NA|TRBV25-1|NA
TGTGCCAGCAGTCTCTCTTACGAGCAGTACTTC
CASSLSYEQYF
>TRBJ2-4|NA|TRBV19|NA
TGTGCCAGTAGTATGATTCAGGGACTTAACCTCCCTTTAGCCAAAAACATTCAGTACTTC
CASSMIQGLNLPLAKNIQYF
>TRBJ1-1|NA|TRBV11-3|NA
TGTGCCAGCAGCTCCGGCAGTGAAGCTTTCTTT
CASSSGSEAFF
>TRBJ1-2|NA|TRBV7-8|NA
TGTGCCAGCAGCTCCCCCGAGCCAGGGGAAGATGGCTACACCTTC
CASSSPEPGEDGYTF
>TRBJ2-3|TRBD2|TRBV7-6|NA
TGTGCCAGCAGCTTAGAGGCTAGCGGGGGAGATACGCAGTATTTT
CASSLEASGGDTQYF
>TRBJ2-7|NA|TRBV7-2|NA
TGTGCCAGCAGCTTAGGGGGCGCCTACTACGAGCAGTACTTC
CASSLGGAYYEQYF
>TRBJ2-7|TRBD1|TRBV7-3|NA
TGTGCCAGCAGCTCTATAGGGGACAGGGACGGAGGCTGCGAGCAGTACTTC
CASSSIGDRDGGCEQYF
>TRBJ1-1|NA|TRBV2|NA
TGTGCCAGCAGCGCTAATCACAATGAAGCTTTCTTT
CASSANHNEAFF
>TRBJ1-5|TRBD1|TRBV28|NA
TGTGCCAGCAGCCGGACAGGGTCTAGCAATCAGCCCCAGCATTTT
CASSRTGSSNQPQHF
>TRBJ2-2|NA|TRBV7-9|NA
TGTGCCAGCAGCCATTACAGGAACACCGGGGAGCTGTTTTTT
CASSHYRNTGELFF
>TRBJ2-5|TRBD2|TRBV6-4|NA
TGTGCCAGCTGTGGGGCGGGGGTGGCGTACCAAGAGACCCAGTACTTC
CASCGAGVAYQETQYF
>TRBJ2-2|TRBD2|TRBV25-1|NA
TGTGCCAGCAGTGAAGGTCGCCTAGCGGATAACACCGGGGAGCTGTTTTTT
CASSEGRLADNTGELFF
>TRBJ2-1|NA|TRBV21-1|NA
TGTGCCAGCAGCTACCGACAGGGGGCATGCAATGAGCAGTTCTTC
CASSYRQGACNEQFF
>TRBJ1-4|NA|TRBV28|NA
TGTGCCAGCAGCCCCGGACGTAATGAAAAACTGTTTTTT
CASSPGRNEKLFF
>TRBJ2-2|NA|TRBV4-1|NA
TGCGCCAGCTGTCTATATTTCAGGGTCGACATCACCGGGGAGCTGTTTTTT
CASCLYFRVDITGELFF
>TRBJ2-2|TRBD1|TRBV10-3|NA
TGTGCCATCAGTGATCCGACAGGGGCGGCTGGGGAGCTGTTTTTT
CAISDPTGAAGELFF
>TRBJ2-7|NA|TRBV7-2|NA
TGTGCCAGCAGCCTTGGAAGGCGCCTGGAGCAGTACTTC
CASSLGRRLEQYF
>TRBJ1-2|TRBD1|TRBV4-1|NA
TGCGCCAGCAGCCAACGGACAGGGACCTACCCTAGCGGCTACACCTTC
CASSQRTGTYPSGYTF
>TRBJ1-2|TRBD1|TRBV28|NA
TGTGCCAGCAGTTTGGACAGGGGTGGCTACACCTTC
CASSLDRGGYTF
>TRBJ2-7|NA|TRBV10-3|NA
TGTGCCATCAGTGAGTGGGACACCTACGAGCAGTACTTC
CAISEWDTYEQYF
>TRBJ2-7|NA|TRBV4-3|NA
TGCGCCAGCAGCCAAGATGTTTGGGCGTCTTACTACGAGCAGTACTTC
CASSQDVWASYYEQYF